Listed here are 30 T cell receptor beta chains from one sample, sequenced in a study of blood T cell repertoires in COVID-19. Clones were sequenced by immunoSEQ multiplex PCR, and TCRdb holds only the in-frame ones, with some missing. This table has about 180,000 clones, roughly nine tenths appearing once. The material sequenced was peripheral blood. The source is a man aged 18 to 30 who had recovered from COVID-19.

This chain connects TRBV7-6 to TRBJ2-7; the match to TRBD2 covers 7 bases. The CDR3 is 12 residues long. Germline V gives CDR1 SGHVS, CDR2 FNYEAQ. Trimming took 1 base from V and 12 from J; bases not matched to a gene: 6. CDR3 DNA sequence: TGTGCCAGCAGCTTAGGGGACTACGCTTGGTACTTC. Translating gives CASSLGDYAWYF.

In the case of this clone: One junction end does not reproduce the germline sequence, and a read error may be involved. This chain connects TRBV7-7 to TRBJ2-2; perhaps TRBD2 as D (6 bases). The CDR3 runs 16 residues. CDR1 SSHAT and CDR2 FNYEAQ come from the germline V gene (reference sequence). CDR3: CASSPRGGANTGELFF. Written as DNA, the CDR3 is TGTGCTAGCAGCCCGAGGGGAGGCGCGAACACCGGGGAGCTGTTTTTT.

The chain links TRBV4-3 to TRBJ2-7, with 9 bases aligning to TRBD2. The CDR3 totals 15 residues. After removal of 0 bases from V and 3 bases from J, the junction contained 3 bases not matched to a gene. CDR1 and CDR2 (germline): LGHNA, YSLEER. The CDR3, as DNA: TGCGCCAGCAGCCAAGATAGCGGGAGCCTCTACGAGCAGTACTTC. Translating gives CASSQDSGSLYEQYF.

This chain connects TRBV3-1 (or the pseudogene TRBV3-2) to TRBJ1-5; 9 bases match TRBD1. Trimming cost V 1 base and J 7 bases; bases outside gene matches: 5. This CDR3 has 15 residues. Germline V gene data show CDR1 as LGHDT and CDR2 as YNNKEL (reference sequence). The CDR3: CASSQAAGTGQPQHF. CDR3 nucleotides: TGTGCCAGCAGCCAAGCCGCAGGGACAGGGCAGCCCCAGCATTTT.

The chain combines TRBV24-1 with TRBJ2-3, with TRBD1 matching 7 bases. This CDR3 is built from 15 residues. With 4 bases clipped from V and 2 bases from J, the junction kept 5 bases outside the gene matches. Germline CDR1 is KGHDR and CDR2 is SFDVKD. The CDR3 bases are TGTGCCACCAGTGACCTCGACAGGGCCACAGATACGCAGTATTTT. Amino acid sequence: CATSDLDRATDTQYF.

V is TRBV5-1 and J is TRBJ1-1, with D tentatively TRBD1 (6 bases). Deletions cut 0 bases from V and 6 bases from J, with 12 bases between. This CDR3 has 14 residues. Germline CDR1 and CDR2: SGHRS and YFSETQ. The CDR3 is CASSLAAGAPEAFF. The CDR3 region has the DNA TGCGCCAGCAGCTTGGCCGCAGGGGCACCTGAAGCTTTCTTT.

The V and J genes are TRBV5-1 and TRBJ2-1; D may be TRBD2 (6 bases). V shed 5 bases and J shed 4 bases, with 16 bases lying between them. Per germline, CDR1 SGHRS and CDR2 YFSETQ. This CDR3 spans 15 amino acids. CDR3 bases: TGCGCCAGCAGGCCTAGTGGTAGCGGATACAATGAGCAGTTCTTC. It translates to CASRPSGSGYNEQFF.

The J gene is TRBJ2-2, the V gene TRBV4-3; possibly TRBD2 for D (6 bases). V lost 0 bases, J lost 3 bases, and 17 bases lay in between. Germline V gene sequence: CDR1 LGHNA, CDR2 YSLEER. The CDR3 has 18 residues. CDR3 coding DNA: TGCGCCAGCAGCCAAGATTATGGGACTTCAAGCGACACCGGGGAGCTGTTTTTT. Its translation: CASSQDYGTSSDTGELFF.

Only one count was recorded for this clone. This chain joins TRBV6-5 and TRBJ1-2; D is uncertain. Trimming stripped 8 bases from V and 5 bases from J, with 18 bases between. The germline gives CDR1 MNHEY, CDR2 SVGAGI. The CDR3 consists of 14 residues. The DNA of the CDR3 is TGTGCCAGCTTAGGAGTGCGGATCTTATATGGCTACACCTTC. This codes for CASLGVRILYGYTF.

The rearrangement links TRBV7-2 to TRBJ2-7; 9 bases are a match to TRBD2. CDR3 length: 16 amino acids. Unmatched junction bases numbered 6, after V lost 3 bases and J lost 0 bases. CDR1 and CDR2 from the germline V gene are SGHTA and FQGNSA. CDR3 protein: CASSLGAGGLSYEQYF. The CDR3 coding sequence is TGTGCCAGCAGCTTGGGGGCGGGAGGGCTCTCCTACGAGCAGTACTTC.

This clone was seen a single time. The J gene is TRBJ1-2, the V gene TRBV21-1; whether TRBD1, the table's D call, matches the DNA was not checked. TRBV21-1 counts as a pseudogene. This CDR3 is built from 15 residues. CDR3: CASSNSEDRTYGYTF. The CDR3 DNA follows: TGTGCCAGCAGCAATTCGGAAGACAGGACCTATGGCTACACCTTC.

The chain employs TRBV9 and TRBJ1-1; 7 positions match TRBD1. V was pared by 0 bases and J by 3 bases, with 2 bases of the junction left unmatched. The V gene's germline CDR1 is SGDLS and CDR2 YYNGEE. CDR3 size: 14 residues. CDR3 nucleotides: TGTGCCAGCAGCGTAGTAGGGGGCTACACTGAAGCTTTCTTT. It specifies CASSVVGGYTEAFF.

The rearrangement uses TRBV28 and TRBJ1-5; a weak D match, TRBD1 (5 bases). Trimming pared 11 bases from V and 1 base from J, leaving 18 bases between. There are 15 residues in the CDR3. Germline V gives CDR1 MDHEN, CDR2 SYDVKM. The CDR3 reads CASSGAKGSNQPQHF. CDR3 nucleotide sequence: TGTGCCTCAAGTGGGGCAAAGGGAAGCAATCAGCCCCAGCATTTT.

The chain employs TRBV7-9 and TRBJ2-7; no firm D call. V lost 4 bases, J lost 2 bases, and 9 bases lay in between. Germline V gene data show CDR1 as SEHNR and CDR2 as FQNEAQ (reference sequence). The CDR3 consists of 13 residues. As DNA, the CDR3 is TGTGCCAGCAGCTCAAGTGGGCCCTACGAGCAGTACTTC. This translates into CASSSSGPYEQYF.

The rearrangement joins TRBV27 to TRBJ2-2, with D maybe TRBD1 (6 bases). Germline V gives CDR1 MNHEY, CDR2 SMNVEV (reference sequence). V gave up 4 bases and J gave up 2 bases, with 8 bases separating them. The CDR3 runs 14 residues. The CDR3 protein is CASSYRANTGELFF. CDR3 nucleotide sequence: TGTGCCAGCAGTTACAGGGCTAACACCGGGGAGCTGTTTTTT.

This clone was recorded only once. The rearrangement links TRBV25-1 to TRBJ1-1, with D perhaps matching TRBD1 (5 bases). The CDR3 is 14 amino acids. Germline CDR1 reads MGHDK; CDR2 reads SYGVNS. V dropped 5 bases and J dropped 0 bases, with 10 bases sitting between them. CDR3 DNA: TGTGCCAGCAGTCCCGGGGGAATGAACACTGAAGCTTTCTTT. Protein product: CASSPGGMNTEAFF.

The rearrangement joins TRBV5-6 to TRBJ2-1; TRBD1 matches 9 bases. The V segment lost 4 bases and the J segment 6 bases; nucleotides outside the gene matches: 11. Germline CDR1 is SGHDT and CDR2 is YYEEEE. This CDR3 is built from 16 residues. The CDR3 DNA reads TGTGCCAGCAGCCCCCGGGACAGGGTCTATCTCAATGAGCAGTTCTTC. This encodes CASSPRDRVYLNEQFF. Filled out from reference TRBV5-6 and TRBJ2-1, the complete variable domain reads DAGVTQSPTHLIKTRGQQVTLRCSPKSGHDTVSWYQQALGQGPQFIFQYYEEEERQRGNFPDRFSGHQFPNYSSELNVNALLLGDSALYLCASSPRDRVYLNEQFFGPGTRLTVL.

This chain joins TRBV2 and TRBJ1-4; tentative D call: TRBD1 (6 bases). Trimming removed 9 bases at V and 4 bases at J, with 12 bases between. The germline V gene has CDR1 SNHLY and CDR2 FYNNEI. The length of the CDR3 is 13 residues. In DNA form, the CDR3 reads TGTGCCAGTCTTACAGGGAATAATGAAAAACTGTTTTTT. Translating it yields CASLTGNNEKLFF.

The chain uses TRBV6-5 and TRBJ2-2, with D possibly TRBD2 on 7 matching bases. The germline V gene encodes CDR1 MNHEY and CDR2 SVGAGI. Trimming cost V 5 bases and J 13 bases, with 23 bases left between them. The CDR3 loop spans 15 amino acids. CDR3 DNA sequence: TGTGCCAGCAGTCCTAGGACAGAAAGCGGGACCCCGCTGTTTTTT. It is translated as CASSPRTESGTPLFF.

The DNA of the CDR3 is TGTGCCAGTAGTATAGGGGGGGGGCGTCACGAGCAGTACTTC. Protein sequence: CASSIGGGRHEQYF. J is TRBJ2-7 and V is TRBV19; the D gene is possibly TRBD2 (7 bases). Looked up from germline, CDR1 is LNHDA and CDR2 is SQIVND (reference sequence). V shed 1 base and J shed 5 bases, with 12 bases lying between them. The CDR3 contains 14 residues.

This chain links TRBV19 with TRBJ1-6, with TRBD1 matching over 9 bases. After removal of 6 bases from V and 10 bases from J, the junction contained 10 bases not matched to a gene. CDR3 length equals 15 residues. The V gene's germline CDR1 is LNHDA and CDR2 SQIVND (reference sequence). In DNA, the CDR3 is TGTGCCAGTAGCCAAGGACAGGGGATAGGGTCACCCCTCCACTTT. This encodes CASSQGQGIGSPLHF. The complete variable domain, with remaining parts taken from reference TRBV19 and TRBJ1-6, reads DGGITQSPKYLFRKEGQNVTLSCEQNLNHDAMYWYRQDPGQGLRLIYYSQIVNDFQKGDIAEGYSVSREKKESFPLTVTSAQKNPTAFYLCASSQGQGIGSPLHFGNGTRLTVT.

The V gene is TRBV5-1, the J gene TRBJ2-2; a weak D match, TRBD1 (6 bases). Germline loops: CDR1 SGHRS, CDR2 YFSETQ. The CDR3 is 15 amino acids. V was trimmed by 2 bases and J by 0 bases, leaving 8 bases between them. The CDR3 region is CASSLQGANTGELFF. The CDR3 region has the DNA TGCGCCAGCAGCTTACAGGGCGCGAACACCGGGGAGCTGTTTTTT. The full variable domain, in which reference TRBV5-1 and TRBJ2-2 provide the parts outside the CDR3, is KAGVTQTPRYLIKTRGQQVTLSCSPISGHRSVSWYQQTPGQGLQFLFEYFSETQRNKGNFPGRFSGRQFSNSRSEMNVSTLELGDSALYLCASSLQGANTGELFFGEGSRLTVL.

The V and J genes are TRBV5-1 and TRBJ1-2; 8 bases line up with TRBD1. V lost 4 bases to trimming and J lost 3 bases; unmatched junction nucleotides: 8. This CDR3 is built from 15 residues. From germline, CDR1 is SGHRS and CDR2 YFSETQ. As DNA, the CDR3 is TGCGCCAGCAGCCCGGGACAGGCGATATACTATGGCTACACCTTC. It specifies CASSPGQAIYYGYTF.

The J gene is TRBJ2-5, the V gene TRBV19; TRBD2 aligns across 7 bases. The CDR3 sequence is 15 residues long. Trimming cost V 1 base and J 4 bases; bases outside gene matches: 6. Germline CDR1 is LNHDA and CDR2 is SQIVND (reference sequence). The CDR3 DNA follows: TGTGCCAGTAGTATAGCGGGAGGAAGTCCAGAGACCCAGTACTTC. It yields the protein CASSIAGGSPETQYF. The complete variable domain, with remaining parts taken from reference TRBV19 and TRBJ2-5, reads DGGITQSPKYLFRKEGQNVTLSCEQNLNHDAMYWYRQDPGQGLRLIYYSQIVNDFQKGDIAEGYSVSREKKESFPLTVTSAQKNPTAFYLCASSIAGGSPETQYFGPGTRLLVL.

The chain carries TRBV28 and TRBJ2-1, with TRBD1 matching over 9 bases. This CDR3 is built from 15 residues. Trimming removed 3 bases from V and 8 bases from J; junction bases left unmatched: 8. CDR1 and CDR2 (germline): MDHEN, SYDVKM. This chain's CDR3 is CASSFSGTGRHEQFF. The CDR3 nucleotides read TGTGCCAGCAGTTTTTCCGGGACAGGGAGGCATGAGCAGTTCTTC.

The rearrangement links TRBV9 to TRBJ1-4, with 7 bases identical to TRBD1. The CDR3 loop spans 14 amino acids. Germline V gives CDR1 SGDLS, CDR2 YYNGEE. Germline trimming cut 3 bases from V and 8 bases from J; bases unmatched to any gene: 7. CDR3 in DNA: TGTGCCAGCAGCGGGGACAGTCGAGGGGAAAAACTGTTTTTT. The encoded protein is CASSGDSRGEKLFF.

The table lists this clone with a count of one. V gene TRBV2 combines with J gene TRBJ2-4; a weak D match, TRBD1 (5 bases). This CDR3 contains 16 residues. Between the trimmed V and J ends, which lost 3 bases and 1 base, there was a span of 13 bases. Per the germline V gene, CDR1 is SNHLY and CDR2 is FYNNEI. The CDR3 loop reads CASSEGRALAKNIQYF. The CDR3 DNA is TGTGCCAGCAGTGAGGGCAGGGCTCTGGCCAAAAACATTCAGTACTTC. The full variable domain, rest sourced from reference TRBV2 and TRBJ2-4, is EPEVTQTPSHQVTQMGQEVILRCVPISNHLYFYWYRQILGQKVEFLVSFYNNEISEKSEIFDDQFSVERPDGSNFTLKIRSTKLEDSAMYFCASSEGRALAKNIQYFGAGTRLSVL.

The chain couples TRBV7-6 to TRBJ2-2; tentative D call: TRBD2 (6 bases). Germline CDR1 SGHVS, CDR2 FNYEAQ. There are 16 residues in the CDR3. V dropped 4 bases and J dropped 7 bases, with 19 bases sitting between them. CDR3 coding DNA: TGTGCCAGCAGCTCTCCCGGAGGGGCTGCCTACGGGGAGCTGTTTTTT. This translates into CASSSPGGAAYGELFF.

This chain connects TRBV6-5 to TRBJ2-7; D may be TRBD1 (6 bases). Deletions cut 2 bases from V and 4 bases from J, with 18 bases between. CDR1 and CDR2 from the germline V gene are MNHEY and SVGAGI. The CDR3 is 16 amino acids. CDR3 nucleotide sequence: TGTGCCAGCAGTTACAACGAAGGGGGAAATAGATACGAGCAGTACTTC. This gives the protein CASSYNEGGNRYEQYF.

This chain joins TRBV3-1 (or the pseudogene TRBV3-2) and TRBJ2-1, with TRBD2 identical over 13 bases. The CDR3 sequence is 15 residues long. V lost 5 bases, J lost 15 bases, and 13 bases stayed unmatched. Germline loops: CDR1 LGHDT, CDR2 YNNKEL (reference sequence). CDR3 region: CASSDPGLAGPWRFF. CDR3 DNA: TGTGCCAGCAGCGACCCGGGACTAGCGGGGCCATGGCGGTTCTTC.